Listed below are T cell receptor beta chains from one sample, sequenced in a study of blood T cell repertoires in COVID-19. Using immunoSEQ multiplex PCR, the repertoire was profiled, and TCRdb retains in-frame clones only, with some absent. The table records about 210,000 clones, about four fifths of them present only once. The material sequenced was peripheral blood. The receptors shown here come from a woman in her forties or fifties with acute or convalescent COVID-19. The CDR3 runs from the conserved cysteine through the conserved F or W. Each record gives: clone size, J gene, V gene, D gene, CDR3 DNA, CDR3 protein. A D gene is named only where the DNA matches it firmly. Expanded clones get a size class; other rows say once, few or many, or leave the size out.

>NA|TRBJ2-7|TRBV5-6|TRBD2
TGTGCCAGCAGCTTGTATTTACGACTAGCGAACTACGAGCAGTACTTC
CASSLYLRLANYEQYF
>NA|TRBJ2-1|TRBV19|TRBD2
TGTGCCAGTAGTATAGGGGGGACTAAAGCTGTCGATGAGCAGTTCTTC
CASSIGGTKAVDEQFF
>NA|TRBJ2-1|TRBV28|TRBD2
TGTGCCAGCAGTACTACTAGCGGGGTCAATGAGCAGTTCTTC
CASSTTSGVNEQFF
>once|TRBJ2-3|TRBV6-1|NA
TGTGCCAGCAGGGAAGGACAGAGCACAGATACGCAGTATTTT
CASREGQSTDTQYF
>NA|TRBJ2-1|TRBV4-2|TRBD2
TGTGCCAGCAGCCGTGGTGTAGCGGGAGGGCCCAGCTCCTACAATGAGCAGTTCTTC
CASSRGVAGGPSSYNEQFF
>few|TRBJ1-6|TRBV21-1|NA
TGTGCCAGCAGCAAAGAGCGACCCCAGGGGGCGATTTGTTCACCCCTCCACTTT
CASSKERPQGAICSPLHF
>NA|TRBJ1-3|TRBV5-6|NA
TGTGCCAGCAGCTTGGCGGACTTCTCTGGAAACACCATATATTTT
CASSLADFSGNTIYF
>NA|TRBJ1-5|TRBV27|NA
TGTGCCAGCAGTCCGCGGGGGGGGTTTGGTCAGCCCCAGCATTTT
CASSPRGGFGQPQHF
>once|TRBJ2-3|TRBV28|TRBD2
TGTGCCAGCAGTTCGCGACTAGCGGGAGGCTCTAGCACAGATACGCAGTATTTT
CASSSRLAGGSSTDTQYF
>NA|TRBJ1-2|TRBV24-1|TRBD1
TGTGCCACCTCGTCCGCAGGGGGCTATGGCTACACCTTC
CATSSAGGYGYTF
>NA|TRBJ2-5|TRBV3-1/TRBV3-2|NA
TGTGCCAGCAGCCAATATATCCGGGGAGAGACCCAGTACTTC
CASSQYIRGETQYF
>few|TRBJ2-1|TRBV28|TRBD1
TGTGCCAGCAGTTTAGTCGGGACAGACAATGAGCAGTTCTTC
CASSLVGTDNEQFF
>NA|TRBJ2-5|TRBV20-1|NA
TGCAGTGCTAGGGCCGCAGAGACCCAGTACTTC
CSARAAETQYF
>NA|TRBJ1-2|TRBV7-9|NA
TGTGCCAGCAGCCCGGAGGCGGACTATGGCTACACCTTC
CASSPEADYGYTF
>NA|TRBJ1-5|TRBV19|TRBD1
TGTGCCAGTAGTGGCCGACAGGGGGCCTATCAGCCCCAGCATTTT
CASSGRQGAYQPQHF
>NA|TRBJ2-6|TRBV7-2|NA
TGTGCCAGCAGCTTATATTCTGGGGCCAACGTCCTGACTTTC
CASSLYSGANVLTF
>NA|TRBJ2-1|TRBV28|NA
TGTGCCAGCAGTCCGCCGGGCGGGGTAGAGTACAATGAGCAGTTCTTC
CASSPPGGVEYNEQFF
>NA|TRBJ1-4|TRBV19|NA
TGTGCCAGTAGTCACGGAGTCTCTAATGAAAAACTGTTTTTT
CASSHGVSNEKLFF
>NA|TRBJ1-4|TRBV18|TRBD1
TGTGCCAGCTCTCTAGGACAGGGCGGGATGAATGAAAAACTGTTTTTT
CASSLGQGGMNEKLFF
>NA|TRBJ2-7|TRBV19|TRBD1
TGTGCCAGTAGTATCGTGACAGGGCAGGGAAACGAGCAGTACTTC
CASSIVTGQGNEQYF
>NA|TRBJ1-2|TRBV30|NA
TGTGCCTGCGGGAACCACCCCACCTTC
CACGNHPTF
>NA|TRBJ2-7|TRBV28|NA
TGTGCCACCAGGACAGAGCCCTACGAGCAGTACTTC
CATRTEPYEQYF
>NA|TRBJ1-1|TRBV12-3/TRBV12-4|NA
TGTGCCAGCACCCCAGGCCCGGGGACTGAAGCTTTCTTT
CASTPGPGTEAFF
>NA|TRBJ2-1|TRBV21-1|NA
TGTGCCAGCAGCAGGACAGGGTCCAATGAGCAGTTCTTC
CASSRTGSNEQFF
>NA|TRBJ2-1|TRBV2|TRBD2
TGTGCCAGCAGTGAATATCTAGCGGGAGGTGAGCAGTTCTTC
CASSEYLAGGEQFF
>once|TRBJ1-3|TRBV6-6|NA
TGTGCCAGCAGTTACTCGATCGCGGCCGGGGGAAACACCATATATTTT
CASSYSIAAGGNTIYF
>NA|TRBJ1-2|TRBV28|NA
TGTGCCAGCAGTTTGGGACTGCAGAACTATGGCTACACCTTC
CASSLGLQNYGYTF
>NA|TRBJ2-2|TRBV18|TRBD1
TGTGCCAGCTCGGGCAGACAGGGGCGGACCGGGGAGCTGTTTTTT
CASSGRQGRTGELFF
>NA|TRBJ2-5|TRBV5-1|NA
TGCGCCAGCAGCTTGGAGTTACAGGGTGAAGAGACCCAGTACTTC
CASSLELQGEETQYF
>NA|TRBJ1-1|TRBV6-1|NA
TGTGCCAGCAGTGAAAGTACGACAGAAGCTTTCTTT
CASSESTTEAFF
>NA|TRBJ2-3|TRBV24-1|TRBD1
TGTGCCACCAGTGATTCGCCTGGACAGGCTAGCACAGATACGCAGTATTTT
CATSDSPGQASTDTQYF
>NA|TRBJ1-2|TRBV29-1|NA
TGCAGCGTTGATATTTTCGGTGGCAGCGCCTATGGCTACACCTTC
CSVDIFGGSAYGYTF
>NA|TRBJ1-2|TRBV5-1|NA
TGCGCCAGCAGCCCGGACTCGGAGGATGGCTACACCTTC
CASSPDSEDGYTF
>NA|TRBJ2-7|TRBV30|TRBD1
TGTGCCGTGGGTCGTAGGCAGGGGGCCTACGAGCAGTACTTC
CAVGRRQGAYEQYF
>NA|TRBJ2-1|TRBV28|TRBD1
TGTGCCAGCAGGGGGGACAGGGACACCTACAATGAGCAGTTCTTC
CASRGDRDTYNEQFF
>NA|TRBJ2-1|TRBV19|TRBD1
TGTGCCAGTAGTCTATGGACAGGGGGCTCCGTTTTCTACAATGAGCAGTTCTTC
CASSLWTGGSVFYNEQFF
>many|TRBJ2-7|TRBV27|TRBD2
TGTGCCAGCAGGCTACTGGGAGGGAGCGGGAGTGAGCAGTACTTC
CASRLLGGSGSEQYF
>NA|TRBJ1-1|TRBV25-1|NA
TGTGCCAGCCAACAGAACACTGAAGCTTTCTTT
CASQQNTEAFF
>NA|TRBJ1-1|TRBV6-6|NA
TGTGCCAGCACCGTTCCCCCGGGGAACACTGAAGCTTTCTTT
CASTVPPGNTEAFF
>NA|TRBJ2-2|TRBV7-2|TRBD2
TGTGCCAGCAGCTTAAAACTAGCGGGAGCCTCGAACACCGGGGAGCTGTTTTTT
CASSLKLAGASNTGELFF
>NA|TRBJ2-5|TRBV27|NA
TGTGCCAGCGCGGGATGGGAGACCCAGTACTTC
CASAGWETQYF
>NA|TRBJ1-1|TRBV29-1|NA
TGCAGCGTTGAAGGACAGATGGGGAACACTGAAGCTTTCTTT
CSVEGQMGNTEAFF
>NA|TRBJ1-2|TRBV12-3/TRBV12-4|NA
TGTGCCAGCAGTGACGACAGGAACTATGGCTACACCTTC
CASSDDRNYGYTF
>NA|TRBJ2-2|TRBV5-4|TRBD1
TGTGCATCACATGCGGGACAGGAGGCCGGGGAGCTGTTTTTT
CASHAGQEAGELFF
>few|TRBJ2-1|TRBV20-1|NA
TGCAGTGCTAGTGAACTAGCCGTTGTGAGCTCCTACAATGAGCAGTTCTTC
CSASELAVVSSYNEQFF
>NA|TRBJ2-3|TRBV5-1|TRBD2
TGCGCCAGCAGCTTGGCGGGACTACCCAGCACAGATACGCAGTATTTT
CASSLAGLPSTDTQYF
>NA|TRBJ1-4|TRBV28|NA
TGTGCCAGCAGTTGGGGGGGCCCCACTAATGAAAAACTGTTTTTT
CASSWGGPTNEKLFF
>NA|TRBJ1-5|TRBV5-1|NA
TGCGCCAGCAGCGTTGGAGGCAGTAATAGCAATCAGCCCCAGCATTTT
CASSVGGSNSNQPQHF
>once|TRBJ2-3|TRBV7-6|TRBD2
TGTGCCAGCAGTGAAAGCGGGAGGGGTCTCTGGGCAGATACGCAGTATTTT
CASSESGRGLWADTQYF
>few|TRBJ2-5|TRBV9|NA
TGTGCCAGCAGCGGCTCTAGCGTTCGAGAGACCCAGTACTTC
CASSGSSVRETQYF
>many|TRBJ2-1|TRBV19|TRBD2
TGTGCCAGTAAGGGACTAGGAGGGAATAGAAATGAGCAGTTCTTC
CASKGLGGNRNEQFF
>NA|TRBJ2-3|TRBV4-2|TRBD2
TGTGCCAGCAGCCAAGATAGAACTAGGGGACTAGCGGGAGGGAGTTCCCCAGATACGCAGTATTTT
CASSQDRTRGLAGGSSPDTQYF
>NA|TRBJ2-2|TRBV11-3|NA
TGTGCCAGCAGCTCGCGGGCAGGGGTGAGGAAGAACACCGGGGAGCTGTTTTTT
CASSSRAGVRKNTGELFF
>NA|TRBJ2-2|TRBV27|TRBD1
TGTGCCAGCAGTTTATGGGGACAGGGTTCTTACACCGGGGAGCTGTTTTTT
CASSLWGQGSYTGELFF
>NA|TRBJ1-4|TRBV27|NA
TGTGCCAGCAGTCCTAGCCAACAGGGAACTAATGAAAAACTGTTTTTT
CASSPSQQGTNEKLFF
>NA|TRBJ1-2|TRBV6-5|TRBD1
TGTGCCAGCCTCCCGACAGGGTCTGGCGGTGGCTACACCTTC
CASLPTGSGGGYTF
>NA|TRBJ2-3|TRBV4-1|TRBD1
TGCGCCAGCAGCCATACGGGACAGGCTTACGATACGCAGTATTTT
CASSHTGQAYDTQYF
>few|TRBJ1-1|TRBV10-3|NA
TGTGCCATCAGTGAAGGGGGCACTGAAGCTTTCTTT
CAISEGGTEAFF
>NA|TRBJ2-7|TRBV6-2/TRBV6-3|NA
TGTGCCAGCAGTTACTCTTGGAGCTCCTACGAGCAGTACTTC
CASSYSWSSYEQYF